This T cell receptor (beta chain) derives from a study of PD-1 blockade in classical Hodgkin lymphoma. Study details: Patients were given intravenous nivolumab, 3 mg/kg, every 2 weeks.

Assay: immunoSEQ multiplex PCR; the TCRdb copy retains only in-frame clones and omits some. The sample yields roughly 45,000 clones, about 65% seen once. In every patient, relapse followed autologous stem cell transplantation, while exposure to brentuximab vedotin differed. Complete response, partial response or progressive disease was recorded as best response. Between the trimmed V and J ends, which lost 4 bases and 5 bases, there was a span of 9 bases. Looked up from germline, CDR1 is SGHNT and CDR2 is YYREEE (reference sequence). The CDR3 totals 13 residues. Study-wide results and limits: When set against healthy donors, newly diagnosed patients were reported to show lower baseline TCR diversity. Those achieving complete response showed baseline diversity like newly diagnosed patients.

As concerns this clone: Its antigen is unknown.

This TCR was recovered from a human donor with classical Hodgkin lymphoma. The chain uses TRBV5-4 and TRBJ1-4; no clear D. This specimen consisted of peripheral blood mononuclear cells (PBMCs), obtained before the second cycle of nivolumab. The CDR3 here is CASSVDLNEKLFF. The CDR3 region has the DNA TGTGCCAGCAGCGTGGATTTAAATGAAAAACTGTTTTTT.